This T cell receptor (beta chain) comes out of a study of beta chain features in type 1 diabetes. The table lists this clone with a few counts. cDNA synthesis used the whole RNA isolate, giving expressed TCRB sequences. Method: immunoSEQ multiplex PCR; TCRdb's copy keeps in-frame clones and lacks some. Counted here are 390,000 or so clones, about 15% occurring once; the ten biggest clones make up under 0.04%. Per the germline V gene, CDR1 is MRHNA and CDR2 is SNTAGT. The CDR3 is 13 amino acids. V dropped 4 bases and J dropped 3 bases, with 7 bases sitting between them. Sequenced: naive CD4+ T cells from blood. The TCR sequence derives from a young man in good health. The chain carries TRBV6-4 and TRBJ1-5; D uncertain. CDR3 bases: TGTGCCAGCAGTGTGGAAGTCAATCAGCCCCAGCATTTT. Its translation is CASSVEVNQPQHF.